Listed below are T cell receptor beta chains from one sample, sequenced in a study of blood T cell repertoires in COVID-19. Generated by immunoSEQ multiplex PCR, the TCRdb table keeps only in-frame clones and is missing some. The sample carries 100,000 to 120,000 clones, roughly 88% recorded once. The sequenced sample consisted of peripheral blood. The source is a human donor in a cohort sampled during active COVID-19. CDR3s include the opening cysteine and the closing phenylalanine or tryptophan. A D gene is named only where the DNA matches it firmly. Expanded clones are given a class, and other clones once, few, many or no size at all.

cdr3_nt: TGTGCCAGCAGGCCGACTAGCGGGAAAGCAGATACGCAGTATTTT
cdr3_aa: CASRPTSGKADTQYF
d_call: TRBD2
clone_size: -
j_call: TRBJ2-3
v_call: TRBV2

cdr3_nt: TGTGCCAGCAGTTACAACCCTTCCAGGGACTTCACAGATACGCAGTATTTT
cdr3_aa: CASSYNPSRDFTDTQYF
d_call: -
clone_size: -
j_call: TRBJ2-3
v_call: TRBV6-2/TRBV6-3

cdr3_nt: TGTGCCAGCAGCTCCGCCAATAGCGGGAACCCTAGCACAGATACGCAGTATTTT
cdr3_aa: CASSSANSGNPSTDTQYF
d_call: TRBD2
clone_size: -
j_call: TRBJ2-3
v_call: TRBV7-9

cdr3_nt: TGCGCCAGCATAGAAGTAGCGGGGGGGACAGATACGCAGTATTTT
cdr3_aa: CASIEVAGGTDTQYF
d_call: TRBD2
clone_size: -
j_call: TRBJ2-3
v_call: TRBV5-1

cdr3_nt: TGCGCCAGCAGCTTGGACGGGACTAGCGCATCCTACAATGAGCAGTTCTTC
cdr3_aa: CASSLDGTSASYNEQFF
d_call: TRBD2
clone_size: -
j_call: TRBJ2-1
v_call: TRBV5-1

cdr3_nt: TGTGCCAGCAGCTTGGGGCAGGGCCGAGATAGCATTCAGTACTTC
cdr3_aa: CASSLGQGRDSIQYF
d_call: -
clone_size: -
j_call: TRBJ2-4
v_call: TRBV5-8

cdr3_nt: TGCGCCTCAGGGGCGGGTGGGAACTATGGCTACACCTTC
cdr3_aa: CASGAGGNYGYTF
d_call: -
clone_size: -
j_call: TRBJ1-2
v_call: TRBV10-2

cdr3_nt: TGTGCCAGCAGCCCCACAGGGGTCCACGAGCAGTACTTC
cdr3_aa: CASSPTGVHEQYF
d_call: TRBD1
clone_size: -
j_call: TRBJ2-7
v_call: TRBV6-5

cdr3_nt: TGTGCCAGTAGTACCCCGGTCGGGACAGGGTGGGACGTGACACCCCTCCACTTT
cdr3_aa: CASSTPVGTGWDVTPLHF
d_call: TRBD1
clone_size: -
j_call: TRBJ1-6
v_call: TRBV19

cdr3_nt: TGTGCCAGCAGTTTATTTCGGTACGAGCAGTACTTC
cdr3_aa: CASSLFRYEQYF
d_call: -
clone_size: -
j_call: TRBJ2-7
v_call: TRBV12-3/TRBV12-4

cdr3_nt: TGTGCCAGCAGCTCCGGACAGGGGGTCGACACTGAAGCTTTCTTT
cdr3_aa: CASSSGQGVDTEAFF
d_call: TRBD1
clone_size: -
j_call: TRBJ1-1
v_call: TRBV7-9

cdr3_nt: TGTGCCAGCAGCTTAGACCGGGCAGGGGGCGAAGGCTACACCTTC
cdr3_aa: CASSLDRAGGEGYTF
d_call: TRBD1
clone_size: -
j_call: TRBJ1-2
v_call: TRBV7-9

cdr3_nt: TGTGCCAGCAGCCTAAGCCCAGGGGGCCTCTATGGCTACACCTTC
cdr3_aa: CASSLSPGGLYGYTF
d_call: TRBD1
clone_size: -
j_call: TRBJ1-2
v_call: TRBV7-9

cdr3_nt: TGTGCCAGCTCTCGGGGACAGGGTATCCATGAGCAGTTCTTC
cdr3_aa: CASSRGQGIHEQFF
d_call: TRBD1
clone_size: -
j_call: TRBJ2-1
v_call: TRBV18

cdr3_nt: TGTGCCAGCAGTGTCGGGTCGTACGAGCAGTACTTC
cdr3_aa: CASSVGSYEQYF
d_call: -
clone_size: -
j_call: TRBJ2-7
v_call: TRBV5-5

cdr3_nt: TGCAGCGTTGAGGGGCAGGGCCGGCTCCTAAAGGGAAACACCATATATTTT
cdr3_aa: CSVEGQGRLLKGNTIYF
d_call: -
clone_size: -
j_call: TRBJ1-3
v_call: TRBV29-1

cdr3_nt: TGTGCCAGCAGCCCACAGGGAGTAGGGAACTATGGCTACACCTTC
cdr3_aa: CASSPQGVGNYGYTF
d_call: -
clone_size: -
j_call: TRBJ1-2
v_call: TRBV3-1/TRBV3-2

cdr3_nt: TGTGCCAGCAGCTTAATGGCCCCCGGGACAGGCTATGGCTACACCTTC
cdr3_aa: CASSLMAPGTGYGYTF
d_call: TRBD1
clone_size: -
j_call: TRBJ1-2
v_call: TRBV11-2

cdr3_nt: TGCAGCGTTCAGGGTGGGAATGAAAAACTGTTTTTT
cdr3_aa: CSVQGGNEKLFF
d_call: -
clone_size: -
j_call: TRBJ1-4
v_call: TRBV29-1

cdr3_nt: TGTGCCAGCAGTTTATGGGGAGGGGGGAATACCGGGGAGCTGTTTTTT
cdr3_aa: CASSLWGGGNTGELFF
d_call: -
clone_size: -
j_call: TRBJ2-2
v_call: TRBV28

cdr3_nt: TGCGCCAGCAGCCAATCACAGGGCATAAGGGGGGGTGAAGCTTTCTTT
cdr3_aa: CASSQSQGIRGGEAFF
d_call: -
clone_size: -
j_call: TRBJ1-1
v_call: TRBV4-1

cdr3_nt: TGTGCCAGCAGACGACAGGGTCCTGGCTACACCTTC
cdr3_aa: CASRRQGPGYTF
d_call: TRBD1
clone_size: -
j_call: TRBJ1-2
v_call: TRBV28

cdr3_nt: TGTGCCAGCACCTCCTACCAGGGGGATGGCTACACCTTC
cdr3_aa: CASTSYQGDGYTF
d_call: TRBD1
clone_size: few
j_call: TRBJ1-2
v_call: TRBV5-4

cdr3_nt: TGTGCCAGCAGCCAACCTAGGACAGGTCGCTACCAAGAGACCCAGTACTTC
cdr3_aa: CASSQPRTGRYQETQYF
d_call: TRBD1
clone_size: -
j_call: TRBJ2-5
v_call: TRBV14

cdr3_nt: TGTGCCAGTAGTCCGGGACTAGATGAGCAGTTCTTC
cdr3_aa: CASSPGLDEQFF
d_call: TRBD2
clone_size: -
j_call: TRBJ2-1
v_call: TRBV19

cdr3_nt: TGTGCCAGCAGCGCCGGGACAGGGGGCGCAGATACGCAGTATTTT
cdr3_aa: CASSAGTGGADTQYF
d_call: TRBD1
clone_size: once
j_call: TRBJ2-3
v_call: TRBV5-6

cdr3_nt: TGTGCCAGCAGTTACTCCAGGCGTCAAAGGCGCGAGCAGTTCTTC
cdr3_aa: CASSYSRRQRREQFF
d_call: -
clone_size: -
j_call: TRBJ2-1
v_call: TRBV6-5

cdr3_nt: TGTGCCAGCAGTTACACCCGGGGGGGGGCCACTGAAGCTTTCTTT
cdr3_aa: CASSYTRGGATEAFF
d_call: -
clone_size: -
j_call: TRBJ1-1
v_call: TRBV6-5

cdr3_nt: TGTGCCAGCAGTGAGAATTCATCAGATACGCAGTATTTT
cdr3_aa: CASSENSSDTQYF
d_call: -
clone_size: few
j_call: TRBJ2-3
v_call: TRBV6-7

cdr3_nt: TGTGCCAGCAGCTCTCGGACAGGTGCCTCCTACAATGAGCAGTTCTTC
cdr3_aa: CASSSRTGASYNEQFF
d_call: TRBD1
clone_size: -
j_call: TRBJ2-1
v_call: TRBV7-2

cdr3_nt: TGCAGTGCTACCAGACAGCATGGCTACACCTTC
cdr3_aa: CSATRQHGYTF
d_call: -
clone_size: -
j_call: TRBJ1-2
v_call: TRBV20-1

cdr3_nt: TGTGCCAGCTCACCTTGGGACAGCTCCTCTGGAAACACCATATATTTT
cdr3_aa: CASSPWDSSSGNTIYF
d_call: TRBD1
clone_size: -
j_call: TRBJ1-3
v_call: TRBV18

cdr3_nt: TGTGCCAGCTCCCCAACCGGGACAGGGCTTGAAAAACTGTTTTTT
cdr3_aa: CASSPTGTGLEKLFF
d_call: TRBD1
clone_size: -
j_call: TRBJ1-4
v_call: TRBV18

cdr3_nt: TGTGCCAGTAAAGGACAGGGGTTATACGAGCAGTACTTC
cdr3_aa: CASKGQGLYEQYF
d_call: TRBD1
clone_size: few
j_call: TRBJ2-7
v_call: TRBV12-3/TRBV12-4

cdr3_nt: TGCGCCAGCAGCCTCCTGGGACAGGCCGGACAAGAGACCCAGTACTTC
cdr3_aa: CASSLLGQAGQETQYF
d_call: TRBD1
clone_size: -
j_call: TRBJ2-5
v_call: TRBV5-1

cdr3_nt: TGTGCCAGCAGCTTAGCCTATAGCACAGGTATTGAGCAGTTCTTC
cdr3_aa: CASSLAYSTGIEQFF
d_call: -
clone_size: once
j_call: TRBJ2-1
v_call: TRBV11-2

cdr3_nt: TGTGCCAGCAGCTTTCCTAGCGGGGGTAGCTATGAGCAGTTCTTC
cdr3_aa: CASSFPSGGSYEQFF
d_call: TRBD2
clone_size: -
j_call: TRBJ2-1
v_call: TRBV7-2

cdr3_nt: TGCGCCAGCAGCCAAGATGGGCCTGGTGGAGATACGCAGTATTTT
cdr3_aa: CASSQDGPGGDTQYF
d_call: -
clone_size: -
j_call: TRBJ2-3
v_call: TRBV4-1

cdr3_nt: TGTGCCAGCTCACAAAACTCGGGACAGGGCGACCACGAGCAGTACTTC
cdr3_aa: CASSQNSGQGDHEQYF
d_call: TRBD1
clone_size: once
j_call: TRBJ2-7
v_call: TRBV18

cdr3_nt: TGTGCCAGCAGTCGAGCAGGGGAGTCCTACGAGCAGTACTTC
cdr3_aa: CASSRAGESYEQYF
d_call: -
clone_size: -
j_call: TRBJ2-7
v_call: TRBV6-5

cdr3_nt: TGTGCCAGCAGTGAACCTCAGGGGGGAGATACCGGGGAGCTGTTTTTT
cdr3_aa: CASSEPQGGDTGELFF
d_call: -
clone_size: -
j_call: TRBJ2-2
v_call: TRBV6-1

cdr3_nt: TGTGCCAGCAGTTTGAGCCCCAGGTACGAGCAGTACTTC
cdr3_aa: CASSLSPRYEQYF
d_call: -
clone_size: -
j_call: TRBJ2-7
v_call: TRBV27

cdr3_nt: TGTGCCAGCAGCTTGCCTAGCGGGCCTAGCACAGATACGCAGTATTTT
cdr3_aa: CASSLPSGPSTDTQYF
d_call: TRBD2
clone_size: -
j_call: TRBJ2-3
v_call: TRBV5-4

cdr3_nt: TGTGCCAGCAGCCGCGCGGGACAGGGATTCCGAGATGGCTACACCTTC
cdr3_aa: CASSRAGQGFRDGYTF
d_call: TRBD1
clone_size: once
j_call: TRBJ1-2
v_call: TRBV7-9

cdr3_nt: TGTGCCAGCAGCAAAGAGGACAGGGGACCCTCTGGAAACACCATATATTTT
cdr3_aa: CASSKEDRGPSGNTIYF
d_call: -
clone_size: -
j_call: TRBJ1-3
v_call: TRBV21-1

cdr3_nt: TGTGCCAGCAGCCTCGGTGGGACTTACTCCTACGAGCAGTACTTC
cdr3_aa: CASSLGGTYSYEQYF
d_call: -
clone_size: -
j_call: TRBJ2-7
v_call: TRBV2

cdr3_nt: TGTGCCAGCAGCCAGGGGGGACAGGGAGAGACCCAGTACTTC
cdr3_aa: CASSQGGQGETQYF
d_call: TRBD1
clone_size: -
j_call: TRBJ2-5
v_call: TRBV4-2

cdr3_nt: TGTGCCAGCAGCGTACTAGCCGCCGGGGAGCTGTTTTTT
cdr3_aa: CASSVLAAGELFF
d_call: -
clone_size: -
j_call: TRBJ2-2
v_call: TRBV9

cdr3_nt: TGTGCCAGCAGGGACCTCGCAGGGGATAAGCAGCCCCAGCATTTT
cdr3_aa: CASRDLAGDKQPQHF
d_call: -
clone_size: -
j_call: TRBJ1-5
v_call: TRBV6-6

cdr3_nt: TGCAGTGCTAGTGCCACTAGCGGGAGGGCCCGGAATGAGCAGTTCTTC
cdr3_aa: CSASATSGRARNEQFF
d_call: TRBD2
clone_size: -
j_call: TRBJ2-1
v_call: TRBV20-1

cdr3_nt: TGTGCCAGCAGCGTGACTAGCGGGACCGACAATGAGCAGTTCTTC
cdr3_aa: CASSVTSGTDNEQFF
d_call: TRBD2
clone_size: once
j_call: TRBJ2-1
v_call: TRBV5-6